These 30 T cell receptor beta chains came from one sample sequenced in a study of shared clonotypes between healthy human individuals. Libraries were prepared by immunoSEQ multiplex PCR; TCRdb keeps only in-frame clonotypes and omits some of them. The sample yields about 2 million clones, 95% seen once. The sample was naive CD4+ T cells sorted from blood. As to subset: CD45RA+ positively selected. Receptor source: a man aged 18 to 35 in good health.

This chain connects TRBV6-5 to TRBJ1-1; maybe TRBD1 (5 bases). CDR1 MNHEY and CDR2 SVGAGI come from the germline V gene. V lost 8 bases and J 4 bases, leaving 11 bases between the germline ends. This CDR3 spans 12 amino acids. The CDR3 reads CASQTAGTEAFF. The CDR3 DNA reads TGTGCCAGCCAGACAGCCGGCACTGAAGCTTTCTTT.

The chain joins TRBV28 to TRBJ1-4; D may be TRBD1 (6 bases). The V end was cut by 7 bases, the J end by 8 bases, with 14 bases between. The CDR3 consists of 13 residues. In germline, CDR1 is MDHEN, CDR2 SYDVKM. For the CDR3, the DNA is TGTGCCAGCACCTCTAGAAGGGGGGAAAAACTGTTTTTT. Its translation is CASTSRRGEKLFF. Combining the CDR3 with reference TRBV28 and TRBJ1-4 gives the whole variable domain DVKVTQSSRYLVKRTGEKVFLECVQDMDHENMFWYRQDPGLGLRLIYFSYDVKMKEKGDIPEGYSVSREKKERFSLILESASTNQTSMYLCASTSRRGEKLFFGSGTQLSVL.

This chain connects TRBV5-1 to TRBJ2-6, with 10 positions matching TRBD1. V shed 3 bases, J shed 0 bases, and the junction held 9 bases outside the gene matches. This CDR3 is 19 amino acids long. The germline gives CDR1 SGHRS, CDR2 YFSETQ. As DNA, the CDR3 is TGCGCCAGCAGCTGGAGACAGGGGGCCTCCCTCTCTGGGGCCAACGTCCTGACTTTC. It encodes CASSWRQGASLSGANVLTF.

The J gene is TRBJ2-3, the V gene TRBV13; the match to TRBD2 covers 9 bases. This CDR3 has 15 residues. J lost 0 bases, V lost 5 bases, and 3 bases had no gene match. Germline assignment: CDR1 PRHDT and CDR2 FYEKMQ (reference sequence). The CDR3 sequence is CASSKLAGSTDTQYF. Here the CDR3 DNA reads TGTGCCAGCAGCAAACTAGCGGGTAGCACAGATACGCAGTATTTT.

The CDR3 spells CASTYQHQPQHF. CDR3 nucleotides: TGTGCCAGCACGTATCAACACCAGCCCCAGCATTTT. V usage is TRBV27 and J usage is TRBJ1-5; D ambiguous. V was pared by 7 bases and J by 7 bases, with 11 bases between. This CDR3 has 12 amino acids. Germline V gene sequence: CDR1 MNHEY, CDR2 SMNVEV (reference sequence).

The chain employs TRBV4-1 and TRBJ2-5; the D is unclear. The germline V gene encodes CDR1 MGHRA and CDR2 YSYEKL. CDR3 size: 13 residues. V was shortened by 4 bases and J by 5 bases, with 11 bases between the two germline ends. This CDR3 reads CASSPLHVETQYF. As DNA, the CDR3 is TGCGCCAGCAGCCCACTCCACGTTGAGACCCAGTACTTC.

V usage is TRBV9 and J usage is TRBJ2-3; D may be TRBD1 or TRBD2 (5 bases each). There are 16 residues in the CDR3. Per the germline V gene, CDR1 is SGDLS and CDR2 is YYNGEE. V was shortened by 0 bases and J by 3 bases, with 14 bases between the two germline ends. The CDR3: CASSVVGTAGTDTQYF. The CDR3 DNA is TGTGCCAGCAGCGTAGTGGGGACCGCAGGTACAGATACGCAGTATTTT.

A word on this clone: Other DNA sequences in this specimen translate into the identical CDR3. The chain joins TRBV6-5 to TRBJ2-7; D unclear. This CDR3 contains 11 residues. Trimming shortened V by 5 bases and J by 3 bases, and 5 bases separated the two germline ends. Germline loops: CDR1 MNHEY, CDR2 SVGAGI. CDR3 amino acids: CASSLGYEQYF. DNA for the CDR3: TGTGCCAGCAGTCTCGGCTACGAGCAGTACTTC.

The chain joins TRBV7-2 to TRBJ2-7; 9 positions match TRBD1. CDR1 is SGHTA, CDR2 FQGNSA, per germline. The CDR3 length is 16 residues. V lost 5 bases to trimming and J lost 6 bases; unmatched junction nucleotides: 14. This CDR3 reads CASSPRRGQGSSEQYF. The CDR3 DNA is TGTGCCAGCAGCCCCCGGCGGGGACAGGGATCGTCCGAGCAGTACTTC.

The chain's CDR3 is CASSVSPGDTEAFF. CDR3 nucleotide sequence: TGTGCCAGCAGCGTATCCCCAGGGGACACTGAAGCTTTCTTT. The V call is TRBV9, the J call TRBJ1-1; a weak D match, TRBD1 (6 bases). Trimming left V 1 base short and J 3 bases short, with 10 bases between. CDR1 and CDR2 (germline): SGDLS, YYNGEE. This CDR3 is 14 amino acids long.

This clone was found once. The gene calls are TRBV6-5 and TRBJ2-1; TRBD2 agrees at 16 bases. CDR1 is MNHEY and CDR2 is SVGAGI in the germline V gene. The V gene end was trimmed by 5 bases and the J gene end by 10 bases; junction bases not matched to a gene: 5. This CDR3 is 15 amino acids long. As DNA, the CDR3 is TGTGCCAGCAGTAACGCGGGACTAGCGGGAGGGGAGCAGTTCTTC. This codes for CASSNAGLAGGEQFF.

CDR3 bases: TGTGCCATCACCGAAGGGGGTCTGAACACTGAAGCTTTCTTT. It translates to CAITEGGLNTEAFF. J is TRBJ1-1 and V is TRBV10-3, with D perhaps TRBD1 (6 bases). Per germline, CDR1 ENHRY and CDR2 SYGVKD. The germline V and J ends were trimmed by 7 bases and 0 bases, with 12 bases remaining between them. This CDR3 is 14 amino acids long.

The chain recombines TRBV28 with TRBJ2-7; TRBD1 matches 10 bases. This CDR3 has 16 amino acids. The V gene's germline CDR1 is MDHEN and CDR2 SYDVKM. With V trimmed by 5 bases and J by 9 bases, 16 bases remained unmatched. CDR3 sequence: CASSPNDRGRRKVQYF. CDR3 coding DNA: TGTGCCAGCAGTCCCAACGACAGGGGGCGGAGGAAGGTGCAGTACTTC.

The chain links TRBV6-1 to TRBJ2-3, with D hard to call. The CDR3 is made up of 15 amino acids. Germline CDR1 and CDR2: MNHNS and SASEGT. V was shortened by 2 bases and J by 2 bases, with 11 bases between the two germline ends. The CDR3: CASSENRVTTDTQYF. The CDR3 bases are TGTGCCAGCAGTGAAAATAGGGTTACCACAGATACGCAGTATTTT.

The count of this clone is one. The chain is built from TRBV9 and TRBJ2-3, with D perhaps matching TRBD1 (5 bases). V lost 4 bases to trimming and J lost 0 bases, with 15 bases between them. CDR3 length: 16 residues. Germline values: CDR1 SGDLS, CDR2 YYNGEE. The CDR3 protein is CASSRRQSTSTDTQYF. In nucleotides, the CDR3 is TGTGCCAGCAGCCGCAGACAGAGCACTAGCACAGATACGCAGTATTTT.

The chain employs TRBV19 and TRBJ2-3, with D possibly matching TRBD2 (5 bases). In germline, CDR1 is LNHDA, CDR2 SQIVND (reference sequence). CDR3 length: 14 amino acids. V shed 6 bases and J shed 0 bases, with 10 bases lying between them. The CDR3 bases are TGTGCCAGTAGACCGGCGGGCAGCACAGATACGCAGTATTTT. Translating it yields CASRPAGSTDTQYF.

Turning to this clone: This specimen includes other DNA sequences encoding the same CDR3. The gene calls are TRBV18 and TRBJ2-7, with D tentatively TRBD1 (5 bases). The CDR3 runs to 14 residues. V was clipped by 0 bases and J by 2 bases, with 8 bases between them. The germline V gene encodes CDR1 KGHSH and CDR2 LQKENI. CDR3 bases: TGTGCCAGCTCACCACCGGGGCTAACCTACGAGCAGTACTTC. Protein sequence: CASSPPGLTYEQYF.

A word on this clone: Different DNA sequences within this sample yield the same CDR3. This rearrangement joins TRBV2 to TRBJ2-1; D remains unclear. V lost 3 bases to trimming and J lost 6 bases, with 3 bases between them. Germline loops: CDR1 SNHLY, CDR2 FYNNEI. The CDR3 is 11 amino acids. The CDR3 region is CASSEGNEQFF. In DNA, the CDR3 is TGTGCCAGCAGTGAGGGCAATGAGCAGTTCTTC.

V is TRBV11-3 and J is TRBJ1-1; D call uncertain. With 1 base removed from V and 11 bases from J, the gap between germline ends came to 17 bases. Germline V gene data show CDR1 as SGHNT and CDR2 as YENEEA. This CDR3 comprises 14 residues. The CDR3 here is CASSLGSTFETAFF. The CDR3 DNA reads TGTGCCAGCAGCTTAGGGTCGACTTTTGAGACCGCTTTCTTT.

The chain recombines TRBV28 with TRBJ2-3; 11 bases line up with TRBD1. With V trimmed by 5 bases and J by 4 bases, 2 bases remained unmatched. This CDR3 is built from 14 residues. CDR1 is MDHEN, CDR2 SYDVKM, per germline. The CDR3 sequence: CASSGTGGADTQYF. CDR3 in DNA: TGTGCCAGCAGTGGGACAGGGGGGGCAGATACGCAGTATTTT. Using reference TRBV28 and TRBJ2-3 for the parts outside the CDR3, the full variable domain is DVKVTQSSRYLVKRTGEKVFLECVQDMDHENMFWYRQDPGLGLRLIYFSYDVKMKEKGDIPEGYSVSREKKERFSLILESASTNQTSMYLCASSGTGGADTQYFGPGTRLTVL.

The chain couples TRBV10-3 to TRBJ1-3; 7 bases are shared with TRBD1. Germline V lookup: CDR1 ENHRY, CDR2 SYGVKD. J was trimmed by 0 bases and V by 5 bases; bases with no gene match: 4. CDR3 length: 15 amino acids. DNA for the CDR3: TGTGCCATCAGTAATACAGGGGACTCTGGAAACACCATATATTTT. Translating gives CAISNTGDSGNTIYF.

The chain uses TRBV6-5 and TRBJ2-2, with no clear D. The CDR3 is made up of 11 amino acids. The V gene's germline CDR1 is MNHEY and CDR2 SVGAGI. V was clipped by 2 bases and J by 7 bases, with 2 bases between them. The CDR3 coding sequence is TGTGCCAGCAGTTACCGCGGGGAGCTGTTTTTT. Protein: CASSYRGELFF.

This clone has just one count. V usage is TRBV9 and J usage is TRBJ1-1; D may be TRBD1 (5 bases). Trimming took 4 bases from V and 1 from J, leaving 11 bases between them. The CDR3 sequence is 14 residues long. CDR1 and CDR2 from the germline V gene are SGDLS and YYNGEE. This CDR3 reads CASSPQGANTEAFF. The CDR3 nucleotides read TGTGCCAGCAGCCCTCAGGGAGCGAACACTGAAGCTTTCTTT.

The chain recombines TRBV6-5 with TRBJ1-2, with TRBD1 matching over 7 bases. The germline CDR1 and CDR2 sequences are MNHEY and SVGAGI. The ends lost 4 bases at V and 2 bases at J; junction bases unmatched: 7. The CDR3 loop spans 15 amino acids. CDR3 nucleotides: TGTGCCAGCAGTTCCCGGACAGGCGAAAACTATGGCTACACCTTC. Translated: CASSSRTGENYGYTF.

The chain carries TRBV18 and TRBJ2-2; 7 bases line up with TRBD2. Germline CDR1 KGHSH, CDR2 LQKENI. The CDR3 has 15 residues. V lost 3 bases to trimming and J lost 3 bases; unmatched junction nucleotides: 4. This CDR3 reads CASSPLAVDTGELFF. Here the CDR3 DNA reads TGTGCCAGCTCACCTCTAGCGGTAGACACCGGGGAGCTGTTTTTT.

The V call is TRBV4-1, the J call TRBJ1-4, with D possibly TRBD1 on 5 matching bases. Germline CDR1 is MGHRA and CDR2 is YSYEKL. With 2 bases removed from V and 2 bases from J, the gap between germline ends came to 12 bases. There are 16 residues in the CDR3. CDR3 sequence: CASSQPTRGTNEKLFF. In DNA, the CDR3 is TGCGCCAGCAGCCAACCCACCCGGGGGACTAATGAAAAACTGTTTTTT.

Comment on this clone: Other DNA sequences in this sample translate to the same CDR3. This sequence joins TRBV5-1 and TRBJ2-3; TRBD2 matches at 8 bases. The CDR3 has 15 amino acids. Losses at the gene ends were 4 bases for V and 0 bases for J; bases not matched to a gene: 4. Germline V gene sequence: CDR1 SGHRS, CDR2 YFSETQ. CDR3 nucleotide sequence: TGCGCCAGCAGCACCAGCGGGGGTAGCACAGATACGCAGTATTTT. Its translation is CASSTSGGSTDTQYF.

The rearrangement uses TRBV6-5 and TRBJ2-2, with D possibly called TRBD1 or TRBD2 (5 bases each). With 4 bases removed from V and 7 bases from J, the gap between germline ends came to 16 bases. Germline V CDR1 and CDR2: MNHEY, SVGAGI. CDR3 size: 15 residues. The CDR3 region is CASSSNSAGGGELFF. CDR3 bases: TGTGCCAGCAGTTCGAATTCTGCTGGGGGCGGGGAGCTGTTTTTT.

J is TRBJ1-3 and V is TRBV30; 7 bases agree with TRBD1. V shed 1 base, J shed 0 bases, and the junction held 0 bases outside the gene matches. The CDR3 is 14 amino acids. Germline CDR1 and CDR2: GTSNPN and SVGIG (reference sequence). The CDR3 is CAWSDRGSGNTIYF. The CDR3 nucleotides are TGTGCCTGGAGTGACAGGGGCTCTGGAAACACCATATATTTT.

The chain recombines TRBV27 with TRBJ2-7, with D possibly called TRBD1 or TRBD2 (5 bases each). The V gene's germline CDR1 is MNHEY and CDR2 SMNVEV (reference sequence). This CDR3 is built from 14 residues. V was pared by 5 bases and J by 3 bases, with 14 bases between. The CDR3 region has the DNA TGTGCCAGCAGTCCCTACCGGGACCGCTACGAGCAGTACTTC. Protein product: CASSPYRDRYEQYF.